A selection of T cell receptor beta chains follows, all from one sample in a study of kidney transplant recipient with SARS-CoV-2 infection. Via MiXCR, TCRdb re-called the reads, giving one row per CDR3 protein. The repertoire has about 240,000 distinct CDR3 sequences, around 30% of them found once; the top ten carry under 7.5%. Sequences were derived from a blood sample, sampled at baseline and on day 111 from a kidney transplant recipient. Source of these receptors: a young adult male patient who had COVID-19 and was a kidney transplant recipient. The graft donor may be the source of some T cells. CDR3s include the opening cysteine and the closing phenylalanine or tryptophan. The D gene is left open where the match is weak. Size tells how often a clone was seen (once, few, many) or the class of an expanded clone, and some rows leave it out.

.	17	TRBV4-1	TRBD1	TRBJ1-3	CACSRTRTGNPGNTIYF	TGCGCCTGCAGCCGGACACGGACAGGGAACCCTGGAAACACCATATATTTT
once	16	TRBV11-1	.	TRBJ2-5	CANSLESEYLQETQYF	TGTGCCAACAGCTTAGAATCTGAGTATCTCCAAGAGACCCAGTACTTC
many	12	TRBV12-3/TRBV12-4	.	TRBJ2-2	CASLFDLGELFF	TGTGCCAGTCTATTTGACCTCGGGGAGCTGTTTTTT
few	20	TRBV3-1	TRBD2	TRBJ2-7	CASSQVNAGTSGRALYEQYF	TGTGCCAGCAGCCAAGTTAACGCCGGGACTAGCGGGAGGGCCCTCTACGAGCAGTACTTC
many	16	TRBV5-8	.	TRBJ1-2	CASHCFHPRKTYGYTF	TGTGCCAGCCATTGCTTTCATCCACGAAAGACCTATGGCTACACCTTC
many	15	TRBV20-1	.	TRBJ2-2	CSAPNHDQNTGELFF	TGCAGTGCGCCGAATCACGACCAAAACACCGGGGAGCTGTTTTTT
many	14	TRBV3-1	.	TRBJ2-2	CASSQDGQTGELFF	TGTGCCAGCAGCCAAGATGGACAAACCGGGGAGCTGTTTTTT
few	15	TRBV7-6	.	TRBJ2-3	CASSPLDTSTDTQYF	TGTGCCAGCAGCCCCCTCGACACTAGCACAGATACGCAGTATTTT
many	16	TRBV5-6	.	TRBJ1-2	CASNLGNSRKTYGYTF	TGTGCCAGCAACCTGGGCAATAGTCGAAAGACCTATGGCTACACCTTC
.	17	TRBV11-3	.	TRBJ1-2	CASSARPDLGKTYGYTF	TGTGCCAGCAGCGCGCGTCCCGATCTCGGAAAGACCTATGGCTACACCTTC
.	12	TRBV2	.	TRBJ1-1	CTSSVQVPEAFF	TGTACCAGCAGTGTCCAAGTACCTGAAGCTTTCTTT
many	15	TRBV5-1	.	TRBJ1-2	CASSPLLDLFYGYTF	TGCGCCAGCAGCCCTTTACTGGACCTTTTCTATGGCTACACCTTC
many	15	TRBV18	.	TRBJ1-4	CASSPPGPGNEKLFF	TGTGCCAGCTCACCACCGGGTCCGGGAAACGAAAAACTGTTTTTT
many	14	TRBV29-1	TRBD1	TRBJ1-4	CSGSITGDNEKLFF	TGCAGCGGTTCTATTACAGGGGATAATGAAAAACTGTTTTTT
many	15	TRBV29-1	TRBD1	TRBJ1-2	CSVAGQAMSNAGYTF	TGCAGCGTTGCTGGACAGGCGATGAGTAACGCTGGCTACACCTTC
many	14	TRBV7-9	.	TRBJ2-1	CASSQKQGADEQFF	TGTGCCAGCAGCCAAAAACAGGGAGCGGATGAGCAGTTCTTC
.	13	TRBV19	.	TRBJ1-5	CASSICDGQPQHF	TGTGCCAGTAGTATTTGCGATGGCCAGCCCCAGCATTTT
many	13	TRBV2	.	TRBJ1-5	CASSEGRNQPQHF	TGTGCCAGCAGTGAAGGGAGAAATCAGCCCCAGCATTTT
many	17	TRBV7-6	.	TRBJ1-2	CASSPPHESRKTYGYTF	TGTGCCAGCAGCCCACCACATGAATCTCGAAAGACCTATGGCTACACCTTC
many	15	TRBV25-1	.	TRBJ1-1	CASSEYKRGQGGAFF	TGTGCCAGCAGTGAATACAAACGAGGGCAAGGGGGAGCTTTCTTT
many	15	TRBV20-1	.	TRBJ2-7	CSARDHGTGLYEQYF	TGCAGTGCTAGAGATCATGGGACGGGTCTCTACGAGCAGTACTTC
many	16	TRBV12-3/TRBV12-4	.	TRBJ1-1	CASSLEGGFGNTEAFF	TGTGCCAGCAGTTTAGAGGGAGGGTTTGGGAACACTGAAGCTTTCTTT
many	14	TRBV12-3/TRBV12-4	TRBD1	TRBJ1-4	CASSLRQGSEKLFF	TGTGCCAGCAGTTTAAGACAGGGCAGCGAAAAACTGTTTTTT
.	12	TRBV19	.	TRBJ1-1	CASSKGEAEAFF	TGTGCCAGTAGTAAAGGGGAGGCTGAAGCTTTCTTT
many	16	TRBV12-3/TRBV12-4	.	TRBJ1-1	CASSPGGGSGNSEAFF	TGTGCCAGCAGCCCCGGCGGGGGATCGGGAAACTCTGAAGCTTTCTTT
many	15	TRBV3-1	.	TRBJ2-1	CASSPKGFSYNEQFF	TGTGCCAGCAGCCCTAAAGGGTTCTCCTACAATGAGCAGTTCTTC
many	17	TRBV7-1	.	TRBJ1-2	CASSEVDHEGKTYGYTF	TGTGCCAGCAGCGAAGTGGATCACGAGGGAAAGACCTATGGCTACACCTTC
many	18	TRBV6-5	TRBD2	TRBJ2-5	CASTAGGTSGYIQETQYF	TGTGCCAGCACCGCAGGTGGGACTAGCGGGTATATACAAGAGACCCAGTACTTC
many	15	TRBV27	TRBD1	TRBJ1-6	CASSRATGGNSPLHF	TGTGCCAGCAGTCGAGCGACAGGGGGGAATTCACCCCTCCACTTT
many	17	TRBV12-5	.	TRBJ1-2	CASGAVNLQGKTYGYTF	TGTGCTAGTGGTGCAGTGAATTTGCAGGGAAAGACCTATGGCTACACCTTC
many	13	TRBV3-2	.	TRBJ2-7	CASSQDIMVEQYF	TGTGCCAGCAGCCAAGATATAATGGTTGAGCAGTACTTC
many	15	TRBV6-5	.	TRBJ1-5	CASKEPAAGNQPQHF	TGTGCCAGCAAGGAACCGGCCGCGGGAAATCAGCCCCAGCATTTT
many	15	TRBV20-1	TRBD2	TRBJ2-5	CSAERLAGGRETQYF	TGCAGTGCCGAAAGACTAGCGGGAGGGCGGGAGACCCAGTACTTC
many	17	TRBV6-9	.	TRBJ1-2	CASSGKPPYGKTYGYTF	TGTGCCAGCAGTGGGAAACCGCCTTACGGAAAGACCTATGGCTACACCTTC
few	18	TRBV21-1	.	TRBJ2-2	CASSKRVLAGGDTGELFF	TGTGCCAGCAGCAAACGGGTCCTTGCGGGGGGAGACACCGGGGAGCTGTTTTTT
.	17	TRBV23-1	.	TRBJ1-2	CASSDNALRRETYGYSF	TGCGCCAGCAGTGACAACGCGCTACGCAGAGAGACCTATGGCTACAGCTTC
.	17	TRBV23-1	.	TRBJ1-2	CASSGRTLRRKTYGCTF	TGCGCCAGCAGTGGTAGAACGCTACGCAGAAAGACCTATGGCTGCACCTTC
few	15	TRBV5-1	.	TRBJ2-1	CASSLGQDTNNEQFF	TGCGCCAGCAGCTTGGGTCAGGACACCAACAATGAGCAGTTCTTC
.	17	TRBV30	.	TRBJ2-1	CAWSDLDAGGFGDEQFF	TGTGCCTGGAGTGATTTGGACGCGGGTGGGTTTGGGGATGAGCAGTTCTTC
many	14	TRBV24-1	.	TRBJ1-5	CATSDHGGNQPQHF	TGTGCCACCAGTGACCACGGGGGAAATCAGCCCCAGCATTTT
many	13	TRBV7-9	.	TRBJ1-2	CASSLDLRDGYTF	TGTGCCAGCAGCTTAGACTTAAGAGATGGCTACACCTTC
many	11	TRBV18	.	TRBJ2-1	CASSLGDEQFF	TGTGCCAGCTCACTAGGTGATGAGCAGTTCTTC
many	17	TRBV11-1	.	TRBJ1-2	CASSRYSKAGKTYGYTF	TGTGCCAGCAGCCGCTACAGTAAGGCTGGAAAGACCTATGGCTACACCTTC
.	15	TRBV18	TRBD1	TRBJ1-2	CASSPVGQILYGYTF	TGTGCCAGCTCACCAGTGGGACAGATCCTTTATGGCTACACCTTC
.	18	TRBV6-5	TRBD2	TRBJ2-3	CASSGNWGLAHFTDTQYF	TGTGCCAGCAGTGGAAATTGGGGACTAGCGCATTTCACAGATACGCAGTATTTT
many	17	TRBV3-1	.	TRBJ1-2	CASSMLSTLRKTYGYTF	TGTGCCAGCAGCATGCTTAGCACCCTTCGAAAGACCTATGGCTACACCTTC
many	14	TRBV5-1	.	TRBJ2-1	CASRPQSSYNEQFF	TGCGCCAGCAGACCGCAGAGCTCCTACAATGAGCAGTTCTTC
few	17	TRBV23-1	.	TRBJ2-6	CASSRATQQSRANVLTF	TGCGCCAGCAGTCGAGCTACGCAACAAAGTCGGGCCAACGTCCTGACTTTC
many	14	TRBV19	.	TRBJ2-2	CASSISRANGELFF	TGTGCCAGTAGTATATCCCGCGCGAACGGGGAGCTGTTTTTT
few	13	TRBV29-1	.	TRBJ1-1	CSVPRGRNTEAFF	TGCAGCGTGCCCCGGGGTAGGAACACTGAAGCTTTCTTT
many	17	TRBV12-3/TRBV12-4	.	TRBJ1-2	CASSDRHSFRKTYGYTF	TGTGCCAGCAGTGATCGCCACAGCTTCCGAAAGACCTATGGCTACACCTTC
few	12	TRBV20-1	.	TRBJ2-7	CSARPPERLSYF	TGCAGTGCTAGACCCCCCGAACGGTTGAGTTACTTC